What follows describes a single T cell receptor (beta chain). The sample is drawn from a study of blood T cell repertoires in COVID-19. Whole-study context: There were acute and convalescent COVID-19 samples, and they came from the United States, Italy and Spain. T cells, B-cell-depleted T cells, or PBMCs supplied cDNA or gDNA.

Clones were sequenced by immunoSEQ multiplex PCR, and TCRdb holds only the in-frame ones, with some missing. Of more than 300,000 clones listed, about 90% are singletons. With V trimmed by 6 bases and J by 6 bases, 7 bases remained unmatched. The CDR3 runs to 14 residues. Germline CDR1 reads SNHLY; CDR2 reads FYNNEI. The specimen sequenced was peripheral blood. V is TRBV2 and J is TRBJ1-5; 8 bases line up with TRBD1. The TCR comes from a woman under 30 who had recovered from COVID-19. The CDR3 DNA sequence: TGTGCCAGCAGCGGGCCAGGGGGCGTTCAGCCCCAGCATTTT. It codes for CASSGPGGVQPQHF. Together with reference TRBV2 and TRBJ1-5, the CDR3 gives the full variable domain: EPEVTQTPSHQVTQMGQEVILRCVPISNHLYFYWYRQILGQKVEFLVSFYNNEISEKSEIFDDQFSVERPDGSNFTLKIRSTKLEDSAMYFCASSGPGGVQPQHFGDGTRLSIL.